Listed here are 27 T cell receptor beta chains from one sample, sequenced in a study of a mutant IDH1 vaccine in newly diagnosed glioma. Data came from immunoSEQ multiplex PCR; TCRdb stores just in-frame clones and leaves some out. Of over 25,000 clones in the sample, around 87% were seen once. Described time point: week 5, during vaccination. Vaccination used 300 ug of mutant IDH1 20-mer peptide per dose, with topical imiquimod. These receptors lack a known antigen. Sequences were derived from peripheral blood mononuclear cells (PBMCs), sampled from a glioma patient whose treatment included an IDH1 peptide vaccine. Receptor source: a woman aged 40 to 49 with glioma. Some clones in this sample may be carry-over from other donors' samples.

V is TRBV19 and J is TRBJ2-7, with D perhaps TRBD2 (6 bases). The CDR3 covers 15 residues. Per the germline V gene, CDR1 is LNHDA and CDR2 is SQIVND (reference sequence). Trimming removed 5 bases at V and 2 bases at J, with 16 bases between. Here the CDR3 DNA reads TGTGCCAGTAGTGAGGTTTTGAGGACTACCTACGAGCAGTACTTC. This sequence encodes CASSEVLRTTYEQYF.

The chain combines TRBV7-2 with TRBJ2-7; D gene uncertain. The V and J ends lost 3 bases and 5 bases respectively, with 17 bases between them. The germline V gene encodes CDR1 SGHTA and CDR2 FQGNSA. The CDR3 loop spans 15 amino acids. This chain's CDR3 is CASSFSGPPGDEQYF. The CDR3 region has the DNA TGTGCCAGCAGCTTCTCCGGGCCCCCGGGCGACGAGCAGTACTTC.

The chain has TRBV5-1 and TRBJ1-2, with 11 positions matching TRBD1. The CDR3 totals 14 residues. J lost 7 bases, V lost 5 bases, and 7 bases had no gene match. Germline CDR1 and CDR2: SGHRS and YFSETQ. CDR3: CASRGTGGYSGYTF. The CDR3 nucleotides are TGCGCCAGCAGGGGGACAGGGGGATATTCTGGCTACACCTTC.

The chain joins TRBV5-1 to TRBJ2-3; a possible D gene is TRBD2 (7 bases). This CDR3 spans 18 amino acids. Germline CDR1 reads SGHRS; CDR2 reads YFSETQ. Trimming took 0 bases from V and 5 from J, leaving 22 bases between them. In nucleotides, the CDR3 is TGCGCCAGCAGCTTGGCCGGCCCGGCGGGGGCAGGAGTAGATACGCAGTATTTT. It translates to CASSLAGPAGAGVDTQYF.

J is TRBJ2-1 and V is TRBV5-4; TRBD2 matches at 9 bases. Germline-derived CDR1 and CDR2 are SGHNT and YYREEE (reference sequence). CDR3 length equals 16 residues. After removal of 3 bases from V and 8 bases from J, the junction contained 12 bases not matched to a gene. The CDR3 sequence is CASSSRTSGPRDEQFF. In nucleotides, the CDR3 is TGTGCCAGCAGCTCTCGAACTAGCGGGCCTCGGGATGAGCAGTTCTTC.

The gene calls are TRBV7-3 and TRBJ2-7, with 9 bases matching TRBD2. CDR3 size: 15 residues. V dropped 2 bases and J dropped 2; count of bases not matched to a gene: 4. Germline V gene data show CDR1 as SGHTA and CDR2 as FQGTGA. Here the CDR3 reads CASSLSGGRAYEQYF. The CDR3 DNA follows: TGTGCCAGCAGCTTATCGGGCGGGAGGGCCTACGAGCAGTACTTC.

This clone was counted only a few times. V is TRBV28 and J is TRBJ1-3; D call uncertain. This CDR3 has 15 amino acids. V dropped 1 base and J dropped 4 bases, with 11 bases sitting between them. CDR1 and CDR2 (germline): MDHEN, SYDVKM. CDR3 sequence reads: CASSLFRTNGNTIYF. CDR3 nucleotides: TGTGCCAGCAGTTTATTCCGGACTAACGGAAACACCATATATTTT.

The V call is TRBV4-3, the J call TRBJ1-2; D remains unclear. CDR3 size: 13 residues. V was trimmed by 0 bases and J by 8 bases, leaving 10 bases between them. Looked up from germline, CDR1 is LGHNA and CDR2 is YSLEER. In DNA form, the CDR3 reads TGCGCCAGCAGCCAAGATCGGAGAGGCGGCTACACCTTC. Its protein product is CASSQDRRGGYTF.

This chain connects TRBV11-2 to TRBJ2-3; 9 positions agree with TRBD2. V trimming: 4 bases; J trimming: 5 bases; junction bases outside the gene matches: 1. Germline V lookup: CDR1 SGHAT, CDR2 FQNNGV. This CDR3 has 13 amino acids. CDR3 loop: CASSSTSGDTQYF. In nucleotides, the CDR3 is TGTGCCAGCAGCTCGACTAGCGGAGATACGCAGTATTTT.

This chain connects TRBV27 to TRBJ1-5; D is uncertain. This CDR3 comprises 15 residues. V shed 5 bases and J shed 11 bases, with 22 bases lying between them. Germline CDR1 is MNHEY and CDR2 is SMNVEV (reference sequence). The CDR3 protein is CASSPIKGVRLTQHF. The CDR3 bases are TGTGCCAGCAGTCCAATAAAGGGAGTAAGGCTAACCCAGCATTTT.

The chain combines TRBV7-9 with TRBJ2-3; D perhaps matches TRBD1 (5 bases). The V end lost 5 bases, the J end lost 6 bases, and 21 bases lay between the germline ends. The CDR3 covers 16 residues. The germline gives CDR1 SEHNR, CDR2 FQNEAQ (reference sequence). DNA of the CDR3: TGTGCCAGCAGCCAAAGATGGGCTGGGAAGGGGGATACGCAGTATTTT. This gives the protein CASSQRWAGKGDTQYF. Combining the CDR3 with reference TRBV7-9 and TRBJ2-3 gives the whole variable domain DTGVSQNPRHKITKRGQNVTFRCDPISEHNRLYWYRQTLGQGPEFLTYFQNEAQLEKSRLLSDRFSAERPKGSFSTLEIQRTEQGDSAMYLCASSQRWAGKGDTQYFGPGTRLTVL.

This sequence joins TRBV15 and TRBJ2-7; unclear D gene. V was trimmed by 0 bases and J by 3 bases, leaving 6 bases between them. CDR1 and CDR2 (germline): LNHNV, YYDKDF (reference sequence). The length of the CDR3 is 13 residues. CDR3 protein: CATSRDSGYEQYF. CDR3 nucleotides: TGTGCCACCAGCAGAGACAGTGGCTACGAGCAGTACTTC.

This clone was seen a few times. The chain has TRBV4-3 and TRBJ2-1; D gene uncertain. Trimming removed 0 bases from V and 12 bases from J, with 9 bases in between. The CDR3 consists of 12 residues. CDR1 is LGHNA and CDR2 is YSLEER in the germline V gene. The CDR3 protein is CASSQDNFRQFF. CDR3 nucleotides: TGCGCCAGCAGCCAAGATAACTTCCGGCAGTTCTTC.

This clone was observed a handful of times. The chain employs TRBV6-1 and TRBJ2-7, with 9 bases matching TRBD2. After removal of 4 bases from V and 5 bases from J, the junction contained 6 bases not matched to a gene. The CDR3 spans 14 residues. Germline values: CDR1 MNHNS, CDR2 SASEGT. This CDR3 is CASSATSGGNEQYF. The DNA for the CDR3 is TGTGCCAGCAGTGCGACTAGCGGTGGGAACGAGCAGTACTTC.

The chain couples TRBV9 to TRBJ1-2, with 7 bases identical to TRBD1. Germline lookup yields CDR1 SGDLS and CDR2 YYNGEE. The CDR3 is 16 residues long. Trimming removed 4 bases from V and 1 base from J; junction bases left unmatched: 10. CDR3 loop: CASSPRGGDSNYGYTF. CDR3 DNA: TGTGCCAGCAGCCCCAGGGGGGGGGACAGTAACTATGGCTACACCTTC.

The V call is TRBV5-8, the J call TRBJ1-5; unclear D gene. Trimming took off 0 bases at V and 5 bases at J, with 9 bases between the two ends. CDR1 SGHTS and CDR2 YDEGEE come from the germline V gene. CDR3 length: 14 residues. CDR3 sequence (DNA): TGTGCCAGCAGCTTGGAACGGCTCGATCAGCCCCAGCATTTT. Amino acids: CASSLERLDQPQHF.

The V and J genes are TRBV7-3 and TRBJ1-6; D gene ambiguous. Trimming stripped 4 bases from V and 7 bases from J, with 8 bases between. Germline V CDR1 and CDR2: SGHTA, FQGTGA. The CDR3 contains 13 residues. The CDR3 DNA sequence: TGTGCCAGCAGCTCTGCACCCAATTCACCCCTCCACTTT. Protein sequence: CASSSAPNSPLHF.

This sequence joins TRBV4-3 and TRBJ2-7; D is undetermined. Germline values: CDR1 LGHNA, CDR2 YSLEER. CDR3 length: 13 residues. V was pared by 0 bases and J by 4 bases, with 7 bases between. The CDR3: CASSQENSYEQYF. The CDR3 bases are TGCGCCAGCAGCCAAGAAAACAGTTACGAGCAGTACTTC.

The chain is built from TRBV5-5 and TRBJ1-3, with 9 bases aligning to TRBD1. In germline, CDR1 is SGHKS, CDR2 YYEKEE (reference sequence). The CDR3 has 18 amino acids. The junction had 10 bases not matched to a gene; V was cut back by 3 bases and J by 0 bases. CDR3 loop: CASSYRDREFSSGNTIYF. Here the CDR3 DNA reads TGTGCCAGCAGCTACCGGGACAGGGAATTTAGCTCTGGAAACACCATATATTTT.

Only a few counts were recorded for this clone. The chain employs TRBV9 and TRBJ2-6, with D perhaps TRBD1 (6 bases). V was clipped by 0 bases and J by 2 bases, with 6 bases between them. The CDR3 consists of 15 residues. Germline CDR1 SGDLS, CDR2 YYNGEE. Here the CDR3 reads CASSVEGAGANVLTF. The CDR3 bases are TGTGCCAGCAGCGTAGAGGGGGCTGGGGCCAACGTCCTGACTTTC. Together with reference TRBV9 and TRBJ2-6, the CDR3 gives the full variable domain: DSGVTQTPKHLITATGQRVTLRCSPRSGDLSVYWYQQSLDQGLQFLIQYYNGEERAKGNILERFSAQQFPDLHSELNLSSLELGDSALYFCASSVEGAGANVLTFGAGSRLTVL.

This chain links TRBV4-3 with TRBJ1-4, with 7 nucleotides matching TRBD1. V was pared by 0 bases and J by 0 bases, with 10 bases of the junction left unmatched. The CDR3 has 19 amino acids. Germline V gene lookup returns CDR1 LGHNA and CDR2 YSLEER. CDR3 nucleotide sequence: TGCGCCAGCAGCCAAGATGGAGTAGGGGGCTCTGCAACTAATGAAAAACTGTTTTTT. This translates into CASSQDGVGGSATNEKLFF.

The chain has TRBV7-2 and TRBJ2-3; no firm D call. In germline, CDR1 is SGHTA, CDR2 FQGNSA. The CDR3 runs 12 residues. V was shortened by 5 bases and J by 2 bases, with 5 bases between the two germline ends. The CDR3 loop is CASSQTTDTQYF. CDR3 DNA: TGTGCCAGCAGCCAAACCACAGATACGCAGTATTTT.

The rearrangement uses TRBV15 and TRBJ1-4, with 7 nucleotides matching TRBD1. Germline values: CDR1 LNHNV, CDR2 YYDKDF (reference sequence). The CDR3 is 18 residues long. The ends lost 2 bases at V and 3 bases at J; junction bases unmatched: 12. The CDR3 spells CATSRLQGPLDSNEKLFF. CDR3 DNA sequence: TGTGCCACCAGCAGATTACAGGGGCCCCTGGACTCTAATGAAAAACTGTTTTTT.

The chain has TRBV5-1 and TRBJ1-1; TRBD1 agrees at 9 bases. Germline values: CDR1 SGHRS, CDR2 YFSETQ. This CDR3 region has 14 residues. V trimming: 1 base; J trimming: 6 bases; junction bases outside the gene matches: 4. This chain's CDR3 is CASSLNRGRSEAFF. DNA of the CDR3: TGCGCCAGCAGCTTGAACAGGGGGCGATCTGAAGCTTTCTTT.

This chain connects TRBV5-1 to TRBJ2-3; D unclear. Germline-derived CDR1 and CDR2 are SGHRS and YFSETQ. The CDR3 runs 16 residues. Trimming pared 0 bases from V and 3 bases from J, leaving 14 bases between. In DNA, the CDR3 is TGCGCCAGCAGCTTGGAAGTGAGCAGGATAACAGATACGCAGTATTTT. Encoded protein: CASSLEVSRITDTQYF.

This chain's CDR3 is CASSARQGYDEKLFF. The CDR3, as DNA: TGTGCCAGCAGCGCCAGACAGGGTTACGATGAAAAACTGTTTTTT. The chain carries TRBV9 and TRBJ1-4; 7 bases fit TRBD1. J lost 6 bases, V lost 3 bases, and 8 bases had no gene match. Germline V gene data show CDR1 as SGDLS and CDR2 as YYNGEE. The CDR3 length is 15 residues.

Notes on this clone: Different DNA sequences within this sample yield the same CDR3. The V gene is TRBV13, the J gene TRBJ2-7; D is ambiguous. V lost 0 bases to trimming and J lost 5 bases, with 5 bases between them. There are 12 residues in the CDR3. Germline CDR1 and CDR2: PRHDT and FYEKMQ (reference sequence). CDR3 amino acids: CASSLGENEQYF. The CDR3 nucleotides read TGTGCCAGCAGCTTAGGCGAAAACGAGCAGTACTTC. Based on the CDR3 plus reference TRBV13 and TRBJ2-7, the full variable domain is AAGVIQSPRHLIKEKRETATLKCYPIPRHDTVYWYQQGPGQDPQFLISFYEKMQSDKGSIPDRFSAQQFSDYHSELNMSSLELGDSALYFCASSLGENEQYFGPGTRLTVT.